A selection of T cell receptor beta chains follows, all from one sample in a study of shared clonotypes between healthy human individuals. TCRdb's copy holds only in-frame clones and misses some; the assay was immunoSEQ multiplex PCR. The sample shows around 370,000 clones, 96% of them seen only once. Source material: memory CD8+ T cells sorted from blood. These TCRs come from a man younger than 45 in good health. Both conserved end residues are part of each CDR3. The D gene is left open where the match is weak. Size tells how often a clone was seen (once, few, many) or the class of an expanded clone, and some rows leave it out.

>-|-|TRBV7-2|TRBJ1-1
CASSLHRNTEAFF
TGTGCCAGCAGCTTACACAGGAACACTGAAGCTTTCTTT
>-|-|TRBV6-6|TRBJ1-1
CASTSPGPEAFF
TGTGCCAGCACCTCACCGGGACCTGAAGCTTTCTTT
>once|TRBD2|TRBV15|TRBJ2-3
CATSYVLGLAGEGDTQYF
TGTGCCACCAGCTATGTTCTGGGACTAGCGGGAGAAGGAGATACGCAGTATTTT
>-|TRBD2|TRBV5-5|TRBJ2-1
CASSLSSGNEQFF
TGTGCCAGCAGCTTGTCTAGCGGGAATGAGCAGTTCTTC
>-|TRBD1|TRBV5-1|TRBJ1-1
CASSWTIVTGENTEAFF
TGCGCCAGCAGCTGGACAATAGTGACAGGGGAGAACACTGAAGCTTTCTTT
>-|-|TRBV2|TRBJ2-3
CASSVGSRSDTQYF
TGTGCCAGCAGTGTGGGATCCAGGTCAGATACGCAGTATTTT
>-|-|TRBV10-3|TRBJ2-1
CAISESVAQRRDNEQFF
TGTGCCATCAGTGAGTCAGTTGCCCAGCGGAGAGACAATGAGCAGTTCTTC
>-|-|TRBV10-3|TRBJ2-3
CAISGVIGTDTQYF
TGTGCCATCAGTGGAGTCATAGGGACAGATACGCAGTATTTT
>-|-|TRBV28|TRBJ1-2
CASSTRGGYTF
TGTGCCAGCAGCACTCGGGGAGGCTACACCTTC
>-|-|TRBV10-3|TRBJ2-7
CAISESKGYEQYF
TGTGCCATCAGTGAGTCCAAGGGTTACGAGCAGTACTTC
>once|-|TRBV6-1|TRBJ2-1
CASRTSSYNEQFF
TGTGCCAGCAGGACTAGCTCCTACAATGAGCAGTTCTTC
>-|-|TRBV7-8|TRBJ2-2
CASSLFTGTNTGELFF
TGTGCCAGCAGCTTATTTACAGGGACTAACACCGGGGAGCTGTTTTTT
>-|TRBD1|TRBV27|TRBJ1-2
CASSLLPQGVSNYGYTF
TGTGCCAGCAGTTTATTACCCCAGGGGGTCTCTAACTATGGCTACACCTTC
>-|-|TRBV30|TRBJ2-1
CAWSATYRTYNEQFF
TGTGCCTGGAGTGCTACTTACCGGACCTACAATGAGCAGTTCTTC
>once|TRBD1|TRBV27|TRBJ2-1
CASSMTGGGSGPEFF
TGTGCCAGCAGTATGACAGGGGGCGGGAGTGGGCCGGAGTTCTTC
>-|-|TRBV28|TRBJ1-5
CASRITNQPQHF
TGTGCCAGCAGAATAACAAATCAGCCCCAGCATTTT
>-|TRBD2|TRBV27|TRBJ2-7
CASRLTSGRYEQYF
TGTGCCAGCAGATTGACTAGCGGGAGGTACGAGCAGTACTTC
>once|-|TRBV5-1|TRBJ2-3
CASSSIDLSTDTQYF
TGCGCCAGCAGCTCAATCGACCTTAGCACAGATACGCAGTATTTT
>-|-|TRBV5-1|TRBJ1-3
CASSFQGDSGNTIYF
TGCGCCAGCAGCTTCCAGGGCGACTCTGGAAACACCATATATTTT
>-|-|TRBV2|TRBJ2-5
CASRRTGKETQYF
TGTGCCAGCAGACGCACAGGGAAAGAGACCCAGTACTTC
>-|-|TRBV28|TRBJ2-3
CASSRGTDTQYF
TGTGCCAGCAGCCGAGGTACAGATACGCAGTATTTT
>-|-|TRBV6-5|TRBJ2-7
CASSPETVRYEQYF
TGTGCCAGCAGCCCGGAGACAGTACGGTACGAGCAGTACTTC
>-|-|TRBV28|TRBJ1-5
CASSLGGYSNQPQHF
TGTGCCAGCAGTTTAGGGGGATATAGCAATCAGCCCCAGCATTTT
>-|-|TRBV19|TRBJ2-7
CASSIEENKGEQYF
TGTGCCAGTAGTATAGAGGAAAACAAAGGCGAGCAGTACTTC
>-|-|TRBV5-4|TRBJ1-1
CASSSKGRTEAFF
TGTGCCAGCAGCTCTAAGGGACGGACTGAAGCTTTCTTT
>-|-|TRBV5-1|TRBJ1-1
CASSLVPGPTEAFF
TGCGCCAGCAGCTTGGTTCCGGGGCCCACTGAAGCTTTCTTT
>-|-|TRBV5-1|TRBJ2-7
CASSLTGASGSYEQYF
TGCGCCAGCAGCTTGACAGGGGCTAGCGGCTCCTACGAGCAGTACTTC
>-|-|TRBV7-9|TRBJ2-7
CASSSVGRGTYEQYF
TGTGCCAGCAGCTCTGTCGGCCGGGGAACCTACGAGCAGTACTTC
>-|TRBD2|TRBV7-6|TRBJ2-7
CASSFGSGRAGEQYF
TGTGCCAGCAGCTTCGGTAGCGGGAGGGCGGGGGAGCAGTACTTC
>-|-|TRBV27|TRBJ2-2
CASGTGTGELFF
TGTGCCAGCGGGACGGGGACCGGGGAGCTGTTTTTT
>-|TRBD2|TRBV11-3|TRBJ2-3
CASSSRTSGRADTQYF
TGTGCCAGCAGCTCCCGGACTAGCGGGAGGGCCGATACGCAGTATTTT
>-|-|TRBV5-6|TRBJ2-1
CASSLSGDDEQFF
TGTGCCAGCAGCTTGTCAGGGGACGATGAGCAGTTCTTC
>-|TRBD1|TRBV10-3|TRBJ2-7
CAISPRQGQGNILREQYF
TGTGCCATCAGTCCACGCCAGGGACAGGGAAACATTCTACGAGAGCAGTACTTC
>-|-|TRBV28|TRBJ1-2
CASSLAAEANYGYTF
TGTGCCAGCAGTTTGGCGGCAGAAGCTAACTATGGCTACACCTTC
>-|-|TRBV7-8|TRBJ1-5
CASSFPAEQNQPQHF
TGTGCCAGCAGCTTCCCCGCGGAGCAGAATCAGCCCCAGCATTTT
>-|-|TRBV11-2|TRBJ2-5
CASLQQETQYF
TGTGCCAGCCTACAGCAAGAGACCCAGTACTTC
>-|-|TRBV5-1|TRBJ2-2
CASSLGSGELFF
TGCGCCAGCAGCTTGGGGTCCGGGGAGCTGTTTTTT
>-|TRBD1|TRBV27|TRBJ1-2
CASSPSPGQGRGYTF
TGTGCCAGCAGCCCCTCGCCGGGACAGGGACGTGGCTACACCTTC
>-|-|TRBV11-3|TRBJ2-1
CASSPYRGGNEQFF
TGTGCCAGCAGCCCGTACAGAGGGGGGAATGAGCAGTTCTTC
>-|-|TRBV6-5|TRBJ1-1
CASSYSRWVNTEAFF
TGTGCCAGCAGTTACTCGAGGTGGGTGAACACTGAAGCTTTCTTT
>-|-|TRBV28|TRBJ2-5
CASSLVPGTETQYF
TGTGCCAGCAGTTTAGTTCCGGGGACCGAGACCCAGTACTTC
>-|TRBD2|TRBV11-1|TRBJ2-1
CASSSTGTSGRGSYNEQFF
TGTGCCAGCAGCTCTACCGGGACTAGCGGGAGAGGGTCCTACAATGAGCAGTTCTTC